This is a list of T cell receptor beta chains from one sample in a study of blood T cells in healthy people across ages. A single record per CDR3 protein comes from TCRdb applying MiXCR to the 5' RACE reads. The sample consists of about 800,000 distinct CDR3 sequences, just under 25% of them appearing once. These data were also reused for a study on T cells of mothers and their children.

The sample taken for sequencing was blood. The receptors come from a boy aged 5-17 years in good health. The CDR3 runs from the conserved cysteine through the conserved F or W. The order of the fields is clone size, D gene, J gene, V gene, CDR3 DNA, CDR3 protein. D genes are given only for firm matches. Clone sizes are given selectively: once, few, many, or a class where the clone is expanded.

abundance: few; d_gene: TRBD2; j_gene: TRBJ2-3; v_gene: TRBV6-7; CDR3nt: TGTGCCAACCCGGAGCGGGACCTTTTAGGCGCTACGCAGTATTTT; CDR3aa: CANPERDLLGATQYF
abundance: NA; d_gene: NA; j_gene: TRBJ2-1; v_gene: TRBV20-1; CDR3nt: TGCAGTGCTAGGGATTACAGGGATCGGCAGTTCTTC; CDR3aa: CSARDYRDRQFF
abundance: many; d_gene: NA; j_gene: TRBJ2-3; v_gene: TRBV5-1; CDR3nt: TGTGCCAGCAGCTTAGGCGGAAGCACAGATACGCAGTATTTT; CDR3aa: CASSLGGSTDTQYF
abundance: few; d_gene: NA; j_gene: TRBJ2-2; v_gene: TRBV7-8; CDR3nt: TGTGCCAGCAGCTTTAGTCCCCATCCAGATACCGGGGAGCTGTTTTTT; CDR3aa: CASSFSPHPDTGELFF
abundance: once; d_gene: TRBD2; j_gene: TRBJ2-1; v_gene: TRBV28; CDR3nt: TGTGCCAGCAGTGGGACTAGCCAGCAGTTCTTC; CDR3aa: CASSGTSQQFF
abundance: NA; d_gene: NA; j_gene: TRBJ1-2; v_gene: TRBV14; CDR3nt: TGTGCCAGCAGCCAACAACCTTCCTATGGCTACACCTTC; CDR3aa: CASSQQPSYGYTF
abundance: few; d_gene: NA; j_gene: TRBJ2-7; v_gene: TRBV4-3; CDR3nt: TGCGCCAGGACCGGGCCGAATATGGAGCAGTACTTC; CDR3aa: CARTGPNMEQYF
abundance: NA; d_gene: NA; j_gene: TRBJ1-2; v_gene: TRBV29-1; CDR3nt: TGCAGCGTTGAAGATCTTCGGGACCGAAGCTATGGCTACACCTTC; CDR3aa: CSVEDLRDRSYGYTF
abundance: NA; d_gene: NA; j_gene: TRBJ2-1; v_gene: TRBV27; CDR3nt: TGTGCCAGCAGCCCAGGGGGGCAGGCCTACAATGAGCAGTTCTTC; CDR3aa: CASSPGGQAYNEQFF
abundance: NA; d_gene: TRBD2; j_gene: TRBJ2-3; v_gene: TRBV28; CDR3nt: TGTGCCAGCAGTTTAGGGCTAGCGGGTATTCCCCCAGATACGCAGTACTTT; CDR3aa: CASSLGLAGIPPDTQYF
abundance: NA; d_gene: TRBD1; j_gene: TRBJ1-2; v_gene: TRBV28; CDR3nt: TGTGCCAGCAGTTCCACCCAGACAGGGCTTTCTGGCTACACCTTC; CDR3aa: CASSSTQTGLSGYTF
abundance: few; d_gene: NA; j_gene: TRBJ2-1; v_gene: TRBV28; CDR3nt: TGTGCCAGCAGTGGCGCGGGGTTCTACAATGAGCAGTTCTTC; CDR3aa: CASSGAGFYNEQFF
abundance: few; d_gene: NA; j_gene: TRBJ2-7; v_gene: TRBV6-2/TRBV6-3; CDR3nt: TGTGCCAGCAGTAAAGTTGGGGGGCTGTACGAGCAGTACTTC; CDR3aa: CASSKVGGLYEQYF
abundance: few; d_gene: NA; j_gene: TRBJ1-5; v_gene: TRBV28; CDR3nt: TGTGCCAGCACCCAAGAAATATTTGCTAGCAATCAGCCCCAGCATTTT; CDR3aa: CASTQEIFASNQPQHF
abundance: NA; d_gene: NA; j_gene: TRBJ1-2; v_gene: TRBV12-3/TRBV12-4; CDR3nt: TGTGCCAGCAGTTTCAGGAGTACAGGATCCTATGGCTACACCTTC; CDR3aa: CASSFRSTGSYGYTF
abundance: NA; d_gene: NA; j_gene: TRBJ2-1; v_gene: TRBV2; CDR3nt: TGTGCCACGGGGATCTTTCCAGGCAATGAGCAGTTCTTC; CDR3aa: CATGIFPGNEQFF
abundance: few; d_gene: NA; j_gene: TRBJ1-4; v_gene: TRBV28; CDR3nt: TGTGCCAGCAGTTTCCAGGGAACTAATGAAAAACTGTTTTTT; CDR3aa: CASSFQGTNEKLFF
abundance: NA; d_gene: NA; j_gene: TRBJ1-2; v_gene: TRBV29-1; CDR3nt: TGCAGCGTTGTCGGGGGGGCGTTGGATGGCTACACCTTC; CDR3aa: CSVVGGALDGYTF
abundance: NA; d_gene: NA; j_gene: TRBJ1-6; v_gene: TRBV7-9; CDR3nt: TGTGCCAGCAGCTACCGGACGACCGATTCACCCCTCCACTTT; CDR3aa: CASSYRTTDSPLHF
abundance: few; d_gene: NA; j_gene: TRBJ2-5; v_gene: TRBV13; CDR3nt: TGTGCCAGCAGCTTATGGGGAGAAGAGACCCAGTACTTC; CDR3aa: CASSLWGEETQYF
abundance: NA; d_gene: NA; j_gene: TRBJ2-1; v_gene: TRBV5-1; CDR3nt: TGCGCCAGCAGCTTGGATGGGGGGGGGCTATACAATGAGCAGTTCTTC; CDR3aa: CASSLDGGGLYNEQFF
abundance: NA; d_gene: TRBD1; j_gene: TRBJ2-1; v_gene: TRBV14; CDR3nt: TGTGCCAGCAGCCACCTTGGACAGGGGGCGCCCAATGGGCAGTTCTTC; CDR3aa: CASSHLGQGAPNGQFF
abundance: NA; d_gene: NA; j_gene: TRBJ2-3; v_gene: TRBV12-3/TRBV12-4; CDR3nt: TGTGCCAGCCTAGCCGCAAATACGCAGTATTTT; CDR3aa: CASLAANTQYF
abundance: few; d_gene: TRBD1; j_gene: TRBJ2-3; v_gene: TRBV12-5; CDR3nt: TGTGCTAGTGCCCAGGGGGCAGATACGCAGTATTTT; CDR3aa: CASAQGADTQYF
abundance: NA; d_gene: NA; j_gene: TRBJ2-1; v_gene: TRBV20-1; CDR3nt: TGCAGTGCTAGAGATGGTGCGGCGCCCTCCTACAATGAGCAGTTCTTC; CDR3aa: CSARDGAAPSYNEQFF
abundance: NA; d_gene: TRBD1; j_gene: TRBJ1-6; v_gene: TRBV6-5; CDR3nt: TGTGCCAGCAGTACGACCGGGACAGCGATATCACCCCTCCACTTT; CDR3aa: CASSTTGTAISPLHF
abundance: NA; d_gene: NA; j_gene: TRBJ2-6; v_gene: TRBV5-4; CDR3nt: TGTGCCAGCAGCTTGGAAGGGCTCTCTGGGGCCAACGTCCTGACTTTC; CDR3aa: CASSLEGLSGANVLTF
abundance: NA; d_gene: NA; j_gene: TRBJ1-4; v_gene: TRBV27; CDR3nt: TGTGCCAGCAGTTCTCAGGGATTTACTAATGAAAAACTGTTTTTT; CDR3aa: CASSSQGFTNEKLFF
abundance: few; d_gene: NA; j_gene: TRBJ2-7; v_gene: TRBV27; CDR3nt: TGTGCCAGCAGTTTATCCAGGGCCTCCTACGAGCAGTACTTC; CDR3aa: CASSLSRASYEQYF
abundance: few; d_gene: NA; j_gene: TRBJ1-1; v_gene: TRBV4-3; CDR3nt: TGCGCCAGCAGCCAAGAATGGCATATGAACACTGAAGCTTTCTTT; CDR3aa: CASSQEWHMNTEAFF
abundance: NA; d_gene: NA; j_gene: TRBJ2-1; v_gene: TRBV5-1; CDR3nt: TGCGCCAGCAGCCCACGAACAGGGAGCAGTGAGCAGTTCTTC; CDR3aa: CASSPRTGSSEQFF
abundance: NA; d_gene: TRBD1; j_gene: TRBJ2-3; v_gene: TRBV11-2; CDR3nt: TGTGCCAGCAGCTTAGTGGGACAGTACACAGATACGCAGTATTTT; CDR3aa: CASSLVGQYTDTQYF
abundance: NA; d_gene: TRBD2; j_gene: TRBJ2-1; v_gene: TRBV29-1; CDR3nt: TGCAGCGTTGTACTAGCGGGAGGCGAGTTCTTC; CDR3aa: CSVVLAGGEFF
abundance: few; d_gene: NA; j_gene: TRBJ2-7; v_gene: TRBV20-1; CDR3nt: TGCAGTGCTAGAGGCCACTCCGACTACGAGCAGTACTTC; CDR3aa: CSARGHSDYEQYF
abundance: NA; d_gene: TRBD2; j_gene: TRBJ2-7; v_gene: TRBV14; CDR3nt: TGTGCCAGCAGCCAAGGTCCTAGCGGGAGTAAGTACGAGCAGTACTTC; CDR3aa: CASSQGPSGSKYEQYF
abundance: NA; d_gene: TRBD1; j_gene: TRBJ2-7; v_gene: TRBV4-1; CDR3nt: TGCGCCAGCAGCTCGCTGACAGGGGGCGGGTACGAGCAGTACTTC; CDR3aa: CASSSLTGGGYEQYF
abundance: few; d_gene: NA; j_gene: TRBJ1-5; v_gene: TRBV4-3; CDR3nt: TGCGCCAGCAGCCAAGATGTCGTACTACCTAATCAGCCCCAGCATTTT; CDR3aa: CASSQDVVLPNQPQHF